Presented here are 29 T cell receptor beta chains from one specimen sequenced in a study of cytomegalovirus exposure and HLA in healthy donors. The PCR ran on 60 Vbeta and 13 Jbeta primers. Assay: immunoSEQ multiplex PCR; the TCRdb copy retains only in-frame clones and omits some. The sample lists about 200,000 clones, around 80% occurring once. Source material: PBMCs. The source is a young man in good health and CMV-seronegative.

This sequence joins TRBV6-5 and TRBJ1-1; 7 bases are a match to TRBD1. The CDR3 loop spans 12 amino acids. Germline trimming cut 6 bases from V and 10 bases from J; bases unmatched to any gene: 8. The germline V gene has CDR1 MNHEY and CDR2 SVGAGI. This CDR3 is CASSMTGRRAFF. CDR3 nucleotide sequence: TGTGCCAGCAGCATGACAGGGAGGAGAGCTTTCTTT.

About this clone itself: Germline and junction disagree at one end, which may indicate a read error. The rearrangement joins TRBV5-4 to TRBJ2-6; 7 positions agree with TRBD2. The CDR3 sequence is 15 residues long. Germline V gives CDR1 SGHNT, CDR2 YYREEE (reference sequence). The chain's CDR3 is CASSLGRAGASVLTF. In DNA, the CDR3 is TGTGCCAGCAGCTTAGGGAGGGCTGGGGCCAGCGTCCTGACTTTC.

Comment on this clone: Germline and junction disagree at one end, which may indicate a read error. CDR3 sequence reads: CSARRSEIQYF. CDR3 nucleotide sequence: TGCAGTGCCCGTCGGTCGGAGATCCAGTACTTC. The rearrangement uses TRBV20-1 and TRBJ2-5; unclear D gene. Germline V gene data show CDR1 as DFQATT and CDR2 as SNEGSKA (reference sequence). The CDR3 has 11 residues.

The chain's CDR3 is CASAKGDYGYTF. Written as DNA, the CDR3 is TGTGCCAGTGCCAAGGGAGACTATGGCTACACCTTC. The gene calls are TRBV19 and TRBJ1-2; D not resolved. CDR1 and CDR2 from the germline V gene are LNHDA and SQIVND (reference sequence). This CDR3 has 12 residues. V dropped 8 bases and J dropped 3 bases, with 10 bases sitting between them.

As regards this clone: The junction differs from germline at one of its ends, possibly a read error. This chain uses TRBV7-7 with TRBJ2-3; maybe TRBD2 (5 bases). The CDR3 consists of 15 residues. CDR1 is SSHAT, CDR2 FNYEAQ, per germline (reference sequence). CDR3 bases: TGTGCTAGCAGCTTAGGGCTAGGTCGGGGAGATACGCAGTATTTT. This codes for CASSLGLGRGDTQYF. The whole variable domain, remainder taken from reference TRBV7-7 and TRBJ2-3, is GAGVSQSPRYKVTKRGQDVTLRCDPISSHATLYWYQQALGQGPEFLTYFNYEAQPDKSGLPSDRFSAERPEGSISTLTIQRTEQRDSAMYRCASSLGLGRGDTQYFGPGTRLTVL.

The chain employs TRBV10-1 and TRBJ2-5, with D tentatively TRBD2 (5 bases). V was pared by 3 bases and J by 4 bases, with 15 bases between. There are 15 residues in the CDR3. Germline loops: CDR1 WNHNN, CDR2 SYGVQD (reference sequence). The CDR3 DNA follows: TGCGCCAGCAGTGACCGACTATCTGGCGGAGAGACCCAGTACTTC. This translates into CASSDRLSGGETQYF.

V and J are TRBV7-9 and TRBJ1-5; TRBD1 might be the D (5 bases). V was shortened by 5 bases and J by 6 bases, with 20 bases between the two germline ends. The CDR3 runs to 16 residues. Germline V CDR1 and CDR2: SEHNR, FQNEAQ (reference sequence). The CDR3 loop reads CASSPPGGAQGQPQHF. The DNA of the CDR3 is TGTGCCAGCAGCCCCCCGGGAGGGGCGCAGGGTCAGCCCCAGCATTTT.

The chain carries TRBV2 and TRBJ1-1; D ambiguous. The germline V and J ends were trimmed by 10 bases and 7 bases, with 10 bases remaining between them. The CDR3 is made up of 10 amino acids. CDR1 SNHLY and CDR2 FYNNEI come from the germline V gene. CDR3 in amino acids: CATQSREAFF. The CDR3, as DNA: TGTGCCACACAATCACGTGAAGCTTTCTTT.

This clone showed up just a few times. The gene calls are TRBV27 and TRBJ1-5; D unresolved. CDR1 MNHEY and CDR2 SMNVEV come from the germline V gene (reference sequence). Trimming left V 5 bases short and J 4 bases short, with 3 bases between. The length of the CDR3 is 11 residues. The CDR3 loop reads CASSPNQPQHF. The CDR3 DNA reads TGTGCCAGCAGTCCTAATCAGCCCCAGCATTTT.

The chain uses TRBV23-1 and TRBJ2-5; D remains ambiguous. Being an ORF, TRBV23-1 has a function that is uncertain. V lost 2 bases and J lost 3, with 19 bases in between. This CDR3 has 17 residues. This chain's CDR3 is CASSQLVPPTAEETQYF. In nucleotides, the CDR3 is TGCGCCAGCAGTCAACTAGTCCCCCCGACGGCCGAAGAGACCCAGTACTTC.

The chain employs TRBV2 and TRBJ2-4; no definite D call. Germline assignment: CDR1 SNHLY and CDR2 FYNNEI. The CDR3 runs 16 residues. The V gene lost 0 bases and the J gene lost 0 bases, with 9 bases spanning the gap. The CDR3 is CASSEAALVAKNIQYF. The CDR3 bases are TGTGCCAGCAGTGAAGCCGCGTTAGTAGCCAAAAACATTCAGTACTTC.

In its sample, this clone was seen a few times. The chain combines TRBV18 with TRBJ1-1; no clear D gene. Trimming removed 3 bases from V and 3 bases from J, with 8 bases in between. The germline V gene has CDR1 KGHSH and CDR2 LQKENI. The CDR3 runs 13 residues. In DNA form, the CDR3 reads TGTGCCAGCTCACCCGGGGTTGACACTGAAGCTTTCTTT. Translation gives CASSPGVDTEAFF.

This clone has more than one count but fewer than ten. The chain joins TRBV10-2 to TRBJ2-3, with 8 nucleotides matching TRBD2. J gave up 5 bases and V 4 bases, and 8 bases lay outside the gene matches. This CDR3 region has 15 residues. The germline V gene encodes CDR1 WSHSY and CDR2 SAAADI. The CDR3 loop reads CASSVRAGGRDTQYF. The CDR3 nucleotides are TGCGCCAGCAGTGTGAGGGCGGGGGGAAGAGATACGCAGTATTTT.

The CDR3 loop is CASRPARGEQYF. The CDR3 DNA is TGTGCCAGCAGACCCGCCCGCGGCGAGCAGTACTTC. The chain is built from TRBV6-5 and TRBJ2-7, with no clear D. Trimming took off 6 bases at V and 6 bases at J, with 12 bases between the two ends. This CDR3 has 12 amino acids. Germline V gene lookup returns CDR1 MNHEY and CDR2 SVGAGI.

The chain combines TRBV28 with TRBJ2-5, with TRBD2 as a possible D gene (6 bases). Germline V CDR1 and CDR2: MDHEN, SYDVKM. This CDR3 is built from 18 residues. V was shortened by 3 bases and J by 4 bases, with 24 bases between the two germline ends. CDR3 residues: CASSFRSGGRGFGETQYF. CDR3 nucleotide sequence: TGTGCCAGCAGTTTCCGGTCCGGTGGACGGGGGTTCGGAGAGACCCAGTACTTC.

This chain connects TRBV27 to TRBJ1-6; tentative D call: TRBD1 (6 bases). Germline CDR1 and CDR2: MNHEY and SMNVEV (reference sequence). V lost 3 bases and J lost 3, with 9 bases in between. The CDR3 sequence is 15 residues long. CDR3 residues: CASSLGAFYNSPLHF. CDR3 in DNA: TGTGCCAGCAGTTTGGGGGCCTTCTATAATTCACCCCTCCACTTT.

The chain carries TRBV5-1 and TRBJ2-2; D possibly corresponds to TRBD2 (5 bases). This CDR3 has 16 amino acids. Germline V gene lookup returns CDR1 SGHRS and CDR2 YFSETQ. Trimming took off 5 bases at V and 5 bases at J, with 19 bases between the two ends. The CDR3 region is CASSPPLPRETGELFF. CDR3 nucleotide sequence: TGCGCCAGCAGTCCTCCCCTACCCCGGGAAACCGGGGAGCTGTTTTTT.

V gene TRBV23-1 combines with J gene TRBJ2-5, with D perhaps matching TRBD2 (5 bases). TRBV23-1 is identified as an open reading frame with a role that is uncertain. Trimming cost V 11 bases and J 4 bases, with 17 bases left between them. This CDR3 has 13 amino acids. This CDR3 reads CAVVPHGVETQYF. The CDR3 coding sequence is TGCGCCGTAGTTCCGCACGGGGTAGAGACCCAGTACTTC.

Note on this clone: Other DNA sequences of this sample code for an identical CDR3. The V and J genes are TRBV7-9 and TRBJ1-1, with TRBD1 matching 7 bases. V lost 5 bases, J lost 0 bases, and 6 bases stayed unmatched. The germline V gene has CDR1 SEHNR and CDR2 FQNEAQ (reference sequence). The CDR3 sequence is 15 residues long. The CDR3 here is CASSPQGGMNTEAFF. The CDR3 DNA follows: TGTGCCAGCAGCCCTCAGGGGGGCATGAACACTGAAGCTTTCTTT.

The rearrangement joins TRBV11-3 to TRBJ1-1; 11 bases fit TRBD1. Trimming removed 5 bases from V and 4 bases from J; junction bases left unmatched: 18. Looked up from germline, CDR1 is SGHNT and CDR2 is YENEEA. The CDR3 has 19 amino acids. The CDR3 spells CASSLSMGTGGTRGTEAFF. CDR3 nucleotide sequence: TGTGCCAGCAGCCTCAGTATGGGGACAGGGGGTACCCGGGGCACTGAAGCTTTCTTT.

V and J are TRBV9 and TRBJ2-2; possible D gene TRBD2, 6 bases. The CDR3 length is 16 residues. Trimming removed 2 bases from V and 6 bases from J, with 17 bases in between. The V gene's germline CDR1 is SGDLS and CDR2 YYNGEE. CDR3 nucleotides: TGTGCCAGCAGCGTTCTACCGGGGGAACCCCCCGGGGAGCTGTTTTTT. Translating it yields CASSVLPGEPPGELFF.

The chain recombines TRBV28 with TRBJ2-2, with 8 bases aligning to TRBD1. CDR1 MDHEN and CDR2 SYDVKM come from the germline V gene. This CDR3 comprises 14 residues. Germline trimming cut 9 bases from V and 6 bases from J; bases unmatched to any gene: 9. CDR3 residues: CASRRQGAPGELFF. The CDR3 DNA reads TGTGCCAGTAGGCGTCAGGGGGCCCCCGGGGAGCTGTTTTTT.

This clone occurred a few times. Other nucleotide sequences from this sample produce the same CDR3. The V gene is TRBV7-8, the J gene TRBJ1-5; tentative D call: TRBD1 (6 bases). Germline lookup yields CDR1 SGHVS and CDR2 FQNEAQ. This CDR3 spans 13 amino acids. The V end was cut by 5 bases, the J end by 9 bases, with 14 bases between. The CDR3 nucleotides read TGTGCCAGCAGCCAAGGGGGTGTCGGGCCCCAGCATTTT. This codes for CASSQGGVGPQHF.

The CDR3 nucleotides are TGTGCCAGCAGCTTGGAGAGCCTGTACGAGCAGTACTTC. Its translation is CASSLESLYEQYF. V is TRBV5-6 and J is TRBJ2-7; D unclear. Trimming pared 0 bases from V and 4 bases from J, leaving 8 bases between. Germline loops: CDR1 SGHDT, CDR2 YYEEEE. The CDR3 consists of 13 residues.

The chain joins TRBV9 to TRBJ1-2; D may be TRBD1 (5 bases). The CDR3 totals 15 residues. Germline assignment: CDR1 SGDLS and CDR2 YYNGEE. The V and J ends lost 2 bases and 4 bases respectively, with 15 bases between them. The CDR3 nucleotides read TGTGCCAGCAGCGTCGGGCAGGGCATTGGCTATGGCTACACCTTC. Translated: CASSVGQGIGYGYTF.

As to this clone: The same CDR3 arises from other DNA sequences in this sample as well. The rearrangement links TRBV9 to TRBJ1-1; 9 bases agree with TRBD1. The CDR3 totals 16 residues. Per the germline V gene, CDR1 is SGDLS and CDR2 is YYNGEE. The trim removed 2 bases at V and 11 bases at J, leaving 16 bases unmatched. CDR3 DNA sequence: TGTGCCAGCAGCGTCCGCCCGAGTCCCGGGACAGGGAAGGCTTTCTTT. Protein sequence: CASSVRPSPGTGKAFF.

The chain recombines TRBV7-3 with TRBJ2-1, with 8 nucleotides matching TRBD2. CDR1 and CDR2 (germline): SGHTA, FQGTGA. The length of the CDR3 is 15 residues. Trimming cost V 3 bases and J 8 bases; bases outside gene matches: 9. CDR3 nucleotide sequence: TGTGCCAGCAGCTTCCAAGCGGGGGCCACGGATGAGCAGTTCTTC. It encodes CASSFQAGATDEQFF.

This clone appeared once. This rearrangement joins TRBV6-5 to TRBJ1-1; 9 nucleotides line up with TRBD1. J was trimmed by 2 bases and V by 2 bases; bases with no gene match: 3. The CDR3 consists of 15 residues. From germline, CDR1 is MNHEY and CDR2 SVGAGI. The CDR3 sequence: CASSYGTGINTEAFF. Written as DNA, the CDR3 is TGTGCCAGCAGTTACGGGACAGGGATTAACACTGAAGCTTTCTTT.

J is TRBJ1-1 and V is TRBV7-9, with 12 bases lining up with TRBD1. V gave up 5 bases and J gave up 7 bases; unmatched junction bases: 8. CDR3 length: 15 residues. CDR1 and CDR2 (germline): SEHNR, FQNEAQ (reference sequence). The CDR3 sequence is CASSMGQGAVGEAFF. CDR3 coding DNA: TGTGCCAGCAGCATGGGACAGGGGGCTGTCGGTGAAGCTTTCTTT.